A selection of T cell receptor beta chains follows, all from one sample in a study of T-cell memory formation after mild COVID-19. Each CDR3 protein is one row after TCRdb ran MiXCR on the 5' RACE reads. The sample contains 350,000 or so distinct CDR3 sequences, 20% to 25% of which appear only once. The sequenced material came from PBMCs or a T cell subset sorted from them (not recorded which). These receptors came from a man younger than 35 who had mild COVID-19 (a few samples of this study predate the infection). Cell type and time point are not known. CDR3s include the opening cysteine and the closing phenylalanine or tryptophan. The order of the fields is clone size, D gene, J gene, V gene, CDR3 DNA, CDR3 protein. D genes are given only for firm matches. Part of the rows lack a size; the others show once, few, many or a class for expanded clones.

clone_size: few; d_call: TRBD2; j_call: TRBJ2-1; v_call: TRBV6-5; cdr3_nt: TGTGCCAGCAGTCCCGGGACTAGCGTGTGGAATGAGCAGTTCTTC; cdr3_aa: CASSPGTSVWNEQFF
clone_size: many; d_call: -; j_call: TRBJ2-3; v_call: TRBV7-2; cdr3_nt: TGTGCCAGCAGCTTAGGGGGGACTAGCACAGATACGCAGTATTTT; cdr3_aa: CASSLGGTSTDTQYF
clone_size: once; d_call: -; j_call: TRBJ1-1; v_call: TRBV5-4; cdr3_nt: TGTGCCAGCAGCGGGTACCTGGCCACTGAAGCTTTCTTT; cdr3_aa: CASSGYLATEAFF
clone_size: few; d_call: TRBD1; j_call: TRBJ1-1; v_call: TRBV6-4; cdr3_nt: TGTGCCAGCAGGAGACAGGGCTTGAACACTGAAGCTTTCTTT; cdr3_aa: CASRRQGLNTEAFF
clone_size: -; d_call: -; j_call: TRBJ1-1; v_call: TRBV18; cdr3_nt: TGTGCCAGTTCGGGAGAGGGAAAAGACACTGAAGCTTTCTTT; cdr3_aa: CASSGEGKDTEAFF
clone_size: -; d_call: -; j_call: TRBJ2-5; v_call: TRBV10-3; cdr3_nt: TGTGCCATCAGTAACAGGAGCCAAGAGACCCAGTACTTC; cdr3_aa: CAISNRSQETQYF
clone_size: many; d_call: -; j_call: TRBJ2-3; v_call: TRBV7-2; cdr3_nt: TGTGCCAGCAGGCCCCAGTCAGATACGCAGTATTTT; cdr3_aa: CASRPQSDTQYF
clone_size: few; d_call: -; j_call: TRBJ1-1; v_call: TRBV7-8; cdr3_nt: TGTGCCAGCAGCTTAATGCAGGAAGCTTTCTTT; cdr3_aa: CASSLMQEAFF
clone_size: -; d_call: TRBD1; j_call: TRBJ1-5; v_call: TRBV6-5; cdr3_nt: TGTGCCAGCAGCCCAAACAGGGGGCGTCAGCCCCAGCATTTT; cdr3_aa: CASSPNRGRQPQHF
clone_size: once; d_call: -; j_call: TRBJ1-6; v_call: TRBV15; cdr3_nt: TGTGCCACCAGCAGAGAGTTCGAGGGTTATTCACCCCTCCACTTT; cdr3_aa: CATSREFEGYSPLHF
clone_size: few; d_call: TRBD1; j_call: TRBJ2-1; v_call: TRBV18; cdr3_nt: TGTGCCAGCTCACTTGGGACAGCCAATGAGCAGTTCTTC; cdr3_aa: CASSLGTANEQFF
clone_size: few; d_call: -; j_call: TRBJ2-4; v_call: TRBV7-2; cdr3_nt: TGTGCCAGCAGCTTAGGGATGGTTGGGGATCCAATGATCAAAAACATTCAGTACTTC; cdr3_aa: CASSLGMVGDPMIKNIQYF
clone_size: -; d_call: -; j_call: TRBJ1-5; v_call: TRBV4-3; cdr3_nt: TGCGCCAGCAGCCAAGATAGGAGGGGGTACCAGCCCCAGCATTTT; cdr3_aa: CASSQDRRGYQPQHF
clone_size: few; d_call: TRBD1; j_call: TRBJ2-1; v_call: TRBV5-1; cdr3_nt: TGCGCCAGCAGCCCCGCGCCCCCGACAGGGAATGAGCAGTTCTTC; cdr3_aa: CASSPAPPTGNEQFF
clone_size: -; d_call: -; j_call: TRBJ2-3; v_call: TRBV7-3; cdr3_nt: TGTGCCAGCAGCTTAAGACACGCTAGCACAGATACGCAGTATTTT; cdr3_aa: CASSLRHASTDTQYF
clone_size: -; d_call: TRBD2; j_call: TRBJ2-1; v_call: TRBV3-1; cdr3_nt: TGTGCCAGCAGAAGTAGCGGGGGCAATGAGCAGTTCTTC; cdr3_aa: CASRSSGGNEQFF
clone_size: few; d_call: TRBD2; j_call: TRBJ2-1; v_call: TRBV5-1; cdr3_nt: TGCGCCAGCAGCTTGGGGACTAGCGGGGCCACGAATGAGCAGTTCTTC; cdr3_aa: CASSLGTSGATNEQFF
clone_size: few; d_call: -; j_call: TRBJ2-1; v_call: TRBV4-3; cdr3_nt: TGCGCCAGCAGCCAAGATCTACCGAGCTCCTACAATGAGCAGTTCTTC; cdr3_aa: CASSQDLPSSYNEQFF
clone_size: -; d_call: -; j_call: TRBJ2-5; v_call: TRBV7-7; cdr3_nt: TGTGCCAGCAGCCCCCGGGCCGGACCAATGGGAGAGACCCAGTACTTC; cdr3_aa: CASSPRAGPMGETQYF
clone_size: few; d_call: -; j_call: TRBJ1-2; v_call: TRBV6-5; cdr3_nt: TGTGCCAGCAGACGGGCGGGTAGCTATGGCTACACCTTC; cdr3_aa: CASRRAGSYGYTF
clone_size: -; d_call: TRBD1; j_call: TRBJ1-6; v_call: TRBV7-9; cdr3_nt: TGTGCCAGCAGCTACACCGACAGGGGAAATTCACCCCTCCACTTT; cdr3_aa: CASSYTDRGNSPLHF
clone_size: few; d_call: TRBD1; j_call: TRBJ1-2; v_call: TRBV15; cdr3_nt: TGTGCCACCAGCAGAGTTGGGACAGGGGATGGCTACACCTTC; cdr3_aa: CATSRVGTGDGYTF
clone_size: few; d_call: -; j_call: TRBJ2-1; v_call: TRBV7-2; cdr3_nt: TGTGCCAGCAGCTTAGTCCTTCCGAATGAGCAGTTCTTC; cdr3_aa: CASSLVLPNEQFF
clone_size: few; d_call: -; j_call: TRBJ2-1; v_call: TRBV2; cdr3_nt: TGTGCCAGCACCCCCCTGGGACTCCAGGACGACAATGAGCAGTTCTTC; cdr3_aa: CASTPLGLQDDNEQFF
clone_size: -; d_call: -; j_call: TRBJ2-1; v_call: TRBV7-2; cdr3_nt: TGTGCCAGCAGCTTAGCCGTGGAGCAGTTCTTC; cdr3_aa: CASSLAVEQFF
clone_size: -; d_call: TRBD1; j_call: TRBJ2-2; v_call: TRBV6-2/TRBV6-3; cdr3_nt: TGTGCCAGCATATTCCGGGACAGGGCTGCCGGGGAGCTGTTTTTT; cdr3_aa: CASIFRDRAAGELFF
clone_size: many; d_call: -; j_call: TRBJ1-1; v_call: TRBV3-1; cdr3_nt: TGTGCCAGCAGCCAAAGGGTGAACACTGAAGCTTTCTTT; cdr3_aa: CASSQRVNTEAFF
clone_size: -; d_call: TRBD1; j_call: TRBJ1-3; v_call: TRBV27; cdr3_nt: TGTGCCAGCAGTCCAGGACAGGGGCAAGGAAACACCATATATTTT; cdr3_aa: CASSPGQGQGNTIYF
clone_size: -; d_call: -; j_call: TRBJ1-1; v_call: TRBV7-9; cdr3_nt: TGTGCCAGCAGCCCGGGCTCCCAGACAGACACTGAAGCTTTCTTT; cdr3_aa: CASSPGSQTDTEAFF
clone_size: -; d_call: -; j_call: TRBJ2-2; v_call: TRBV5-1; cdr3_nt: TGCGCCAGCAGCCTGACGGGGAGCAAGGTCGCCGGGGAGCTGTTTTTT; cdr3_aa: CASSLTGSKVAGELFF
clone_size: -; d_call: -; j_call: TRBJ2-3; v_call: TRBV20-1; cdr3_nt: TGCAGTGCTAGTATCGGGGGGCTGATAAACGCAGATACGCAGTATTTT; cdr3_aa: CSASIGGLINADTQYF
clone_size: -; d_call: -; j_call: TRBJ1-1; v_call: TRBV4-1; cdr3_nt: TGCGCCAGCAGCCAAGATGGGGGGGCAGACACTGAAGCTTTCTTT; cdr3_aa: CASSQDGGADTEAFF
clone_size: -; d_call: -; j_call: TRBJ1-1; v_call: TRBV28; cdr3_nt: TGTGCCAGCAGTAAGCTGGGGGTCCGGGCTTTCTTT; cdr3_aa: CASSKLGVRAFF
clone_size: many; d_call: -; j_call: TRBJ2-4; v_call: TRBV6-6; cdr3_nt: TGTGCCACGGGGAGAGGGGACGGTTGGTACTTC; cdr3_aa: CATGRGDGWYF
clone_size: -; d_call: TRBD2; j_call: TRBJ2-1; v_call: TRBV5-4; cdr3_nt: TGTGCCAGCACCTCCGGGGAGCGGGGGTACAATGAGCAGTTCTTC; cdr3_aa: CASTSGERGYNEQFF
clone_size: -; d_call: TRBD1; j_call: TRBJ2-2; v_call: TRBV4-1; cdr3_nt: TGCGCCAGCAGCCAAGAAGGGAGACAGGGTTTCGGGGAGCTGTTTTTT; cdr3_aa: CASSQEGRQGFGELFF
clone_size: -; d_call: -; j_call: TRBJ1-3; v_call: TRBV5-5; cdr3_nt: TGTGCCAGCAGCTTATTTATGAGCGGAAACACCATATATTTT; cdr3_aa: CASSLFMSGNTIYF
clone_size: -; d_call: -; j_call: TRBJ1-5; v_call: TRBV24-1; cdr3_nt: TGTGCCACCAGTGATTTCGGCGGCAGCAATCAGCCCCAGCATTTT; cdr3_aa: CATSDFGGSNQPQHF
clone_size: many; d_call: -; j_call: TRBJ2-2; v_call: TRBV5-4; cdr3_nt: TGTGCCAGCAGCTTCGGAGGGAGCAACACCGGGGAGCTGTTTTTT; cdr3_aa: CASSFGGSNTGELFF
clone_size: many; d_call: TRBD2; j_call: TRBJ2-5; v_call: TRBV20-1; cdr3_nt: TGCAGTGCTAGCCCCGAGTACCTGCGGGGGGGGCAGGAGACCCAGTACTTC; cdr3_aa: CSASPEYLRGGQETQYF
clone_size: many; d_call: -; j_call: TRBJ2-4; v_call: TRBV9; cdr3_nt: TGTGCCAGCAGCGAACAGGCGGGCCAAGCCAAAAACATTCAGTACTTC; cdr3_aa: CASSEQAGQAKNIQYF
clone_size: -; d_call: -; j_call: TRBJ1-3; v_call: TRBV5-5; cdr3_nt: TGTGCCAGCAGCTTGGAAGCAGCCTCTGGAAACACCATATATTTT; cdr3_aa: CASSLEAASGNTIYF
clone_size: few; d_call: -; j_call: TRBJ1-1; v_call: TRBV25-1; cdr3_nt: TGTGCCAGCAGTGAATATGGCAGGGAGAACACTGAAGCTTTCTTT; cdr3_aa: CASSEYGRENTEAFF
clone_size: -; d_call: -; j_call: TRBJ2-3; v_call: TRBV29-1; cdr3_nt: TGCAGCGCCGTCGGCAGGAAGAGCACAGATACGCAGTATTTT; cdr3_aa: CSAVGRKSTDTQYF
clone_size: few; d_call: -; j_call: TRBJ1-5; v_call: TRBV6-2/TRBV6-3; cdr3_nt: TGTGCCAGCACTCGATTCAATCAGCCCCAGCATTTT; cdr3_aa: CASTRFNQPQHF
clone_size: -; d_call: -; j_call: TRBJ2-3; v_call: TRBV9; cdr3_nt: TGTGCCAGCAGCGTAGGGGCCTCCTCTAGCACAGATACGCAGTATTTT; cdr3_aa: CASSVGASSSTDTQYF
clone_size: many; d_call: -; j_call: TRBJ2-3; v_call: TRBV3-1; cdr3_nt: TGTGCCAGCAGCCAAGCACCCCCCCCGGATACGCAGTATTTT; cdr3_aa: CASSQAPPPDTQYF
clone_size: many; d_call: -; j_call: TRBJ2-2; v_call: TRBV5-1; cdr3_nt: TGCGCCAGCAGCTGGGAGGCGAACACCGGGGAGCTGTTTTTT; cdr3_aa: CASSWEANTGELFF
clone_size: -; d_call: TRBD2; j_call: TRBJ2-5; v_call: TRBV7-3; cdr3_nt: TGTGCCAGCAGCTTAAGGCCCTCATCCGGGCTCGGGGGGGGCGAGGGGGAGACCCAGTACTTC; cdr3_aa: CASSLRPSSGLGGGEGETQYF
clone_size: -; d_call: TRBD2; j_call: TRBJ2-3; v_call: TRBV6-2/TRBV6-3; cdr3_nt: TGTGCCAGCAGTTACTGGCTAGCGGGGGGCAGGTTCGCGGCAGATACGCAGTATTTT; cdr3_aa: CASSYWLAGGRFAADTQYF
clone_size: -; d_call: -; j_call: TRBJ1-6; v_call: TRBV20-1; cdr3_nt: TGCAGTGCTAGACCTAACAATTCACCCCTCCACTTT; cdr3_aa: CSARPNNSPLHF
clone_size: -; d_call: TRBD1; j_call: TRBJ1-5; v_call: TRBV20-1; cdr3_nt: TGCAGTGCTAGAGCCGGGACAGGGGCTCAGCCCCAGCATTTT; cdr3_aa: CSARAGTGAQPQHF
clone_size: -; d_call: -; j_call: TRBJ1-5; v_call: TRBV2; cdr3_nt: TGTGCCAGCAGTGAACTCCAGGGCAATCAGCCCCAGCATTTT; cdr3_aa: CASSELQGNQPQHF
clone_size: -; d_call: -; j_call: TRBJ1-1; v_call: TRBV4-3; cdr3_nt: TGCGCCAGCAGCCAAGATATACGGAACACTGAAGCTTTCTTT; cdr3_aa: CASSQDIRNTEAFF